This TCR beta chain was recorded in a study of T cell changes during pregnancy in multiple sclerosis. The repertoire was sequenced with immunoSEQ multiplex PCR; TCRdb's copy has only in-frame clones and lacks some. The sample has roughly 31,000 clones, around 90% seen once. Sequencing was performed on CD4+ T cells from peripheral blood mononuclear cells, taken in the first trimester of pregnancy. The source is a female donor with multiple sclerosis, enrolled in a pregnancy study.

CDR3 nucleotide sequence: TGCGCCAGCAGCTCGTGGACAGGGGGCAAGGAGGGTGAAGCTTTCTTT. This codes for CASSSWTGGKEGEAFF. This chain links TRBV5-1 with TRBJ1-1; 11 bases map to TRBD1. From germline, CDR1 is SGHRS and CDR2 YFSETQ. With 3 bases clipped from V and 7 bases from J, the junction kept 11 bases outside the gene matches. The CDR3 sequence is 16 residues long.